This T cell receptor (beta chain) was captured by sequencing in a study of T-cell memory formation after mild COVID-19. TCRdb passed the 5' RACE reads through MiXCR, listing each CDR3 protein once. The table has approximately 450,000 distinct CDR3 sequences, about 20% seen once; the top ten hold 9% to 15%. There are 15 residues in the CDR3. Germline trimming cut 3 bases from V and 2 bases from J; bases unmatched to any gene: 7. Germline CDR1 KGHSH, CDR2 LQKENI. Source material: PBMCs or a T cell subset sorted from them (not recorded which). This TCR was sampled from an adult woman who had mild COVID-19 (a few samples of this study predate the infection). Cell type and time point are not known. This rearrangement joins TRBV18 to TRBJ2-7, with TRBD2 identical over 7 bases. The CDR3, as DNA: TGTGCCAGCTCACCTGACGGGGGGTTTCCCTACGAGCAGTACTTC. It encodes CASSPDGGFPYEQYF.